The 23 T cell receptor beta chains below were found in one sample sequenced in a study of cytomegalovirus exposure and HLA in healthy donors. Vbeta (60) and Jbeta (13) primers were used in the PCR. Repertoires were generated with immunoSEQ multiplex PCR, while TCRdb's copy carries only in-frame clones and drops some. The table includes around 150,000 clones, around 79% detected once. Source material: PBMCs. All receptors derive from a woman in her fifties or sixties in good health and CMV-seropositive.

The chain combines TRBV6-5 with TRBJ2-5, with a possible D match to TRBD1 (7 bases). Gene TRBJ2-7 matches the end of the DNA better, so the J call may be wrong. Germline V gene data show CDR1 as MNHEY and CDR2 as SVGAGI. This CDR3 comprises 14 residues. CDR3 amino acids: CASSPEQGRYEQYF. DNA of the CDR3: TGTGCCAGCAGCCCCGAACAGGGGAGGTACGAGCAGTACTTC.

CDR3 in amino acids: CASRPSGGSTDTQYF. CDR3 in DNA: TGTGCCAGCAGACCTAGCGGGGGGAGCACAGATACGCAGTATTTT. The V and J genes are TRBV5-4 and TRBJ2-3; 11 bases are shared with TRBD2. There are 15 residues in the CDR3. The germline CDR1 and CDR2 sequences are SGHNT and YYREEE (reference sequence). V trimming: 5 bases; J trimming: 0 bases; junction bases outside the gene matches: 2.

The chain employs TRBV10-3 and TRBJ1-1; 7 bases are shared with TRBD1. The CDR3 sequence is 14 residues long. The ends lost 5 bases at V and 1 base at J; junction bases unmatched: 4. CDR1 is ENHRY and CDR2 is SYGVKD in the germline V gene. The chain's CDR3 is CAISPGGKNTEAFF. The CDR3 DNA sequence: TGTGCCATCAGTCCAGGGGGGAAGAACACTGAAGCTTTCTTT.

The genes are TRBV5-1 and TRBJ2-3, with TRBD2 matching 8 bases. Germline V lookup: CDR1 SGHRS, CDR2 YFSETQ. V gave up 0 bases and J gave up 5 bases; unmatched junction bases: 8. The CDR3 is made up of 16 amino acids. The CDR3 DNA reads TGCGCCAGCAGCTTGGACGGGGGGGCCTCGGGAGATACGCAGTATTTT. Protein sequence: CASSLDGGASGDTQYF.

J is TRBJ2-5 and V is TRBV6-1; D may be TRBD1 (5 bases). Deletions cut 6 bases from V and 0 bases from J, with 5 bases between. Germline assignment: CDR1 MNHNS and CDR2 SASEGT. This CDR3 has 12 amino acids. The CDR3 is CASRTDQETQYF. The CDR3 DNA follows: TGTGCCAGCAGGACAGACCAAGAGACCCAGTACTTC.

In DNA form, the CDR3 reads TGTGCCTGGTCCAGGGGTCGCAATCAGCCCCAGCATTTT. Translated: CAWSRGRNQPQHF. The V gene is TRBV30, the J gene TRBJ1-5, with a tentative D call TRBD1 (6 bases). V was trimmed by 5 bases and J by 2 bases, leaving 10 bases between them. The CDR3 runs to 13 residues. The germline V gene has CDR1 GTSNPN and CDR2 SVGIG (reference sequence).

The V and J genes are TRBV7-9 and TRBJ2-5; TRBD2 matches at 16 bases. The CDR3 has 16 residues. The trim removed 6 bases at V and 3 bases at J, leaving 4 bases unmatched. Per the germline V gene, CDR1 is SEHNR and CDR2 is FQNEAQ (reference sequence). CDR3 nucleotides: TGTGCCAGCAGAACGGGGACTAGCGGGAGGGAAGAGACCCAGTACTTC. Translation: CASRTGTSGREETQYF.

This sequence joins TRBV2 and TRBJ1-2; D possibly corresponds to TRBD1 (6 bases). The CDR3 is 14 residues long. Germline V lookup: CDR1 SNHLY, CDR2 FYNNEI. V lost 6 bases, J lost 3 bases, and 14 bases lay in between. As DNA, the CDR3 is TGTGCCAGCAGGACACAGGGCCATGACTATGGCTACACCTTC. It encodes CASRTQGHDYGYTF.

This chain joins TRBV21-1 and TRBJ2-7; no DNA check was done on the table's D call, TRBD2. TRBV21-1 corresponds to a pseudogene. The CDR3 has 12 amino acids. The CDR3 DNA sequence: TGTGCCAGCAGCCATAGCTCCTACGAGCAGTACTTC. As protein: CASSHSSYEQYF.

This rearrangement joins TRBV27 to TRBJ2-7; 7 bases are shared with TRBD1. The V gene's germline CDR1 is MNHEY and CDR2 SMNVEV (reference sequence). The CDR3 has 13 amino acids. With 5 bases clipped from V and 1 base from J, the junction kept 2 bases outside the gene matches. In DNA form, the CDR3 reads TGTGCCAGCAGTAGACAGGGTTCCTACGAGCAGTACTTC. Translating gives CASSRQGSYEQYF.

This clone was found a few times. The chain couples TRBV4-3 to TRBJ2-3; 9 positions match TRBD2. CDR1 is LGHNA and CDR2 is YSLEER in the germline V gene. This CDR3 comprises 15 residues. J lost 4 bases, V lost 1 base, and 3 bases had no gene match. The CDR3 loop reads CASSQGLAAPDTQYF. In DNA form, the CDR3 reads TGCGCCAGCAGCCAAGGACTAGCGGCGCCAGATACGCAGTATTTT.

The chain employs TRBV11-2 and TRBJ2-1, with 8 bases aligning to TRBD1. The J segment lost 7 bases and the V segment lost 5 bases, leaving 13 bases of the junction unmatched. The CDR3 covers 16 residues. Germline V gene data show CDR1 as SGHAT and CDR2 as FQNNGV. This CDR3 is CASSLQDGTGKNEQFF. CDR3 DNA: TGTGCCAGCAGCCTGCAAGACGGGACAGGAAAGAATGAGCAGTTCTTC.

The chain combines TRBV6-5 with TRBJ2-7, with D possibly matching TRBD1 (5 bases). Germline assignment: CDR1 MNHEY and CDR2 SVGAGI. V lost 6 bases and J 3 bases, leaving 15 bases between the germline ends. The CDR3 runs to 14 residues. Here the CDR3 DNA reads TGTGCCAGCAGCACCCAAGCAGGGAACTACGAGCAGTACTTC. Protein sequence: CASSTQAGNYEQYF.

The chain combines TRBV18 with TRBJ2-1, with D maybe TRBD2 (6 bases). The CDR3 totals 13 residues. Germline CDR1 KGHSH, CDR2 LQKENI. Trimming removed 1 base from V and 8 bases from J, with 9 bases in between. The CDR3 bases are TGTGCCAGCTCACCACGATCGGGGGATGAGCAGTTCTTC. Translating gives CASSPRSGDEQFF.

The chain joins TRBV4-1 to TRBJ2-4; 8 nucleotides align to TRBD2. CDR1 is MGHRA and CDR2 is YSYEKL in the germline V gene. Trimming at V came to 0 bases and at J to 2 bases, leaving 9 bases not matched to a gene. The CDR3 is made up of 18 amino acids. CDR3 residues: CASSQDPGGAVTKNIQYF. Here the CDR3 DNA reads TGCGCCAGCAGCCAAGATCCGGGAGGGGCAGTAACCAAAAACATTCAGTACTTC.

This chain connects TRBV18 to TRBJ1-1, with D unresolved. The CDR3 sequence is 14 residues long. Germline-derived CDR1 and CDR2 are KGHSH and LQKENI. Deletions cut 6 bases from V and 0 bases from J, with 11 bases between. CDR3 in amino acids: CASSPELLNTEAFF. The CDR3 nucleotides read TGTGCCAGCTCGCCAGAACTTCTGAACACTGAAGCTTTCTTT.

The count of this clone is one. V usage is TRBV18 and J usage is TRBJ2-2, with 8 positions matching TRBD1. The length of the CDR3 is 14 residues. The V segment lost 9 bases and the J segment 5 bases; nucleotides outside the gene matches: 8. The germline gives CDR1 KGHSH, CDR2 LQKENI. In DNA, the CDR3 is TGTGCCAGTTCCAGGGGGCGCGAAACCGGGGAGCTGTTTTTT. This gives the protein CASSRGRETGELFF.

The rearrangement uses TRBV25-1 and TRBJ2-1, with a possible D match to TRBD2 (5 bases). With 2 bases removed from V and 2 bases from J, the gap between germline ends came to 13 bases. This CDR3 has 16 amino acids. Germline V lookup: CDR1 MGHDK, CDR2 SYGVNS. CDR3 sequence reads: CASSEHPSGAYNEQFF. The CDR3 DNA reads TGTGCCAGCAGTGAACATCCAAGCGGAGCCTACAATGAGCAGTTCTTC.

The chain carries TRBV7-9 and TRBJ1-1; D might be TRBD1 (5 bases). Per the germline V gene, CDR1 is SEHNR and CDR2 is FQNEAQ (reference sequence). Trimming removed 1 base at V and 1 base at J, with 7 bases between. CDR3 size: 14 residues. In DNA, the CDR3 is TGTGCCAGCAGCTTAGGGCAGGGGAACACTGAAGCTTTCTTT. Amino acid sequence: CASSLGQGNTEAFF. Looking up the rest from reference TRBV7-9 and TRBJ1-1 gives the full variable domain: DTGVSQNPRHKITKRGQNVTFRCDPISEHNRLYWYRQTLGQGPEFLTYFQNEAQLEKSRLLSDRFSAERPKGSFSTLEIQRTEQGDSAMYLCASSLGQGNTEAFFGQGTRLTVV.

The chain carries TRBV6-1 and TRBJ2-7; 8 positions match TRBD2. This CDR3 spans 16 amino acids. Germline V lookup: CDR1 MNHNS, CDR2 SASEGT. V was pared by 8 bases and J by 2 bases, with 14 bases of the junction left unmatched. CDR3 bases: TGTGCCAGCCGTGGTTCTTTCGGGAGGGCCACCTACGAGCAGTACTTC. Encoded protein: CASRGSFGRATYEQYF.

The rearrangement uses TRBV4-1 and TRBJ2-6; 11 bases align to TRBD2. Germline-derived CDR1 and CDR2 are MGHRA and YSYEKL. The V segment lost 4 bases and the J segment 1 base; nucleotides outside the gene matches: 6. There are 18 residues in the CDR3. The CDR3 sequence: CASSRVAGGPSGANVLTF. CDR3 in DNA: TGCGCCAGCAGCCGAGTAGCGGGAGGGCCTTCTGGGGCCAACGTCCTGACTTTC.

This clone was detected a few times. This rearrangement joins TRBV7-9 to TRBJ2-1, with TRBD2 as a possible D gene (6 bases). The germline CDR1 and CDR2 sequences are SEHNR and FQNEAQ (reference sequence). V was pared by 5 bases and J by 6 bases, with 17 bases between. The CDR3 consists of 15 residues. The CDR3 spells CASSERWGVANEQFF. The CDR3 nucleotides read TGTGCCAGCAGCGAAAGGTGGGGGGTTGCCAATGAGCAGTTCTTC.

This chain uses TRBV11-2 with TRBJ2-5; no reliable D call. The germline CDR1 and CDR2 sequences are SGHAT and FQNNGV. Trimming stripped 4 bases from V and 5 bases from J, with 11 bases between. This CDR3 contains 13 residues. CDR3 sequence (DNA): TGTGCCAGCAGCTGGAGCTCTGGGGAGACCCAGTACTTC. Its translation: CASSWSSGETQYF. Drawing the rest from reference TRBV11-2 and TRBJ2-5, the complete variable domain is EAGVAQSPRYKIIEKRQSVAFWCNPISGHATLYWYQQILGQGPKLLIQFQNNGVVDDSQLPKDRFSAERLKGVDSTLKIQPAKLEDSAVYLCASSWSSGETQYFGPGTRLLVL.